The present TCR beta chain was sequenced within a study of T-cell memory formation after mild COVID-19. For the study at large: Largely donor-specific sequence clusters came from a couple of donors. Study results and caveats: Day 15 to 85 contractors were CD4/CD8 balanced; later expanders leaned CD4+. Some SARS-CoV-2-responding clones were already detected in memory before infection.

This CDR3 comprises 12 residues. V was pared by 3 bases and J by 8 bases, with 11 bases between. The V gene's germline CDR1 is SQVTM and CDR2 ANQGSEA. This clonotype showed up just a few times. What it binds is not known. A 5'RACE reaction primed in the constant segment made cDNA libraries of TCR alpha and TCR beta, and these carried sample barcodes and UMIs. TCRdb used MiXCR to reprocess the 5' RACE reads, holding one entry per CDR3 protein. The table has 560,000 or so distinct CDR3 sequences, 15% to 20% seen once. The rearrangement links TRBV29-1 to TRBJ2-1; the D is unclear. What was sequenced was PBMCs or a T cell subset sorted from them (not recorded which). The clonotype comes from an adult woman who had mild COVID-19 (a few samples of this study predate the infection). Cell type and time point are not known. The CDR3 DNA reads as TGCAGCGTTGATCGGGTATTGGATGAGCAGTTCTTC. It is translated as CSVDRVLDEQFF.